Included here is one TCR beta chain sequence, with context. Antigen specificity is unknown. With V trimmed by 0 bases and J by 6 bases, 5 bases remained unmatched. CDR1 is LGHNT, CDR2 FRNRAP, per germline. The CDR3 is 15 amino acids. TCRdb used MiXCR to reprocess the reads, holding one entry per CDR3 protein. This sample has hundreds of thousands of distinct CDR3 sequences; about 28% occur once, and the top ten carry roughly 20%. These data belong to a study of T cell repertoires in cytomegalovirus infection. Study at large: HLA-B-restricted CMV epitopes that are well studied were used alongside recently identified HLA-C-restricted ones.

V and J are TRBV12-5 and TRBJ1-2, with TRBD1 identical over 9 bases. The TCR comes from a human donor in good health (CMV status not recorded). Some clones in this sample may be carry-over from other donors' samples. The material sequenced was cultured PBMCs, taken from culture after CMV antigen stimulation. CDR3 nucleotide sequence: TGTGCTAGTGGTTTGGTACCAACAGGGGGCCATGGCTACACCTTC. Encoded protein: CASGLVPTGGHGYTF.